This T cell receptor (beta chain) was profiled in a study of blood T cell repertoires in COVID-19 (dated by TCRdb to 2019 to 2021). About the investigation overall: Samples covering the acute and convalescent phases of COVID-19 were provided by collaborators in the United States, Italy and Spain. The material from the prospective study consisted of cDNA or gDNA derived from T cells, B-cell-depleted T cells, or PBMCs. Where available, HLA class I and class II types were taken from metadata supplied by the sample provider and were not determined by assay-based typing. A freely available public database, intended as a resource for researchers studying the immune response to SARS-CoV-2, is where the repertoires were released. The samples were drawn from the first 160 participants of the ongoing ImmuneRACE study and from 950 to 1,500 subjects provided by 6 global collaborators. A de-identified subject ID, COVID-19 status, age in years and sex were almost always included in the sample metadata. Subjects who had been exposed to COVID-19, were actively infected with it, or had recovered from it provided the deeply sampled blood TCRbeta repertoires that made up the dataset. The paper's findings and limits, for the study overall: Clinical and demographic metadata were provided uncurated, with the amount varying by source and participant.

TCRbeta CDR3 regions were amplified from genomic DNA by means of the immunoSEQ Assay, a bias-controlled multiplex PCR. Turning to the authors' computational methods: The number of nucleated cells in each sample was estimated from the amplification of reference gene primers within the assay. To quantify the absolute abundance of each unique TCRbeta CDR3 rearrangement, sequence reads were collapsed and filtered. For each sample, productive Simpson clonality was calculated by taking the square root of Simpson's diversity index across productive rearrangements. In its TCRdb copy, this immuneACCESS table keeps in-frame sequences only and misses some clones. Where compared with another copy, unresolved V genes explain less than half of these, and the others have no known cause. V and J calls and clone size follow that table, whereas D and trimming were derived from the DNA. Present in this sample are roughly 100,000 clones, more than 80% of which were seen just once. Around 4.5% of the sample comes from the top ten.

V is reduced by 2 bases and J by 0 bases, leaving a spacing of 11 bases between them. Taken from the germline V gene, the CDR1 and CDR2 loops are MNHEY and SVGEGT. The CDR3 goes from the cysteine to the phenylalanine over 15 residues. The kept DNA is CDR3 alone, 45 bases in frame from the first base. Worth noting for this clone: No antigen is known for it. No much larger clonotype is one base removed from it; base qualities were not supplied.

The collaborating institutions used their own protocols to collect whole blood in K2EDTA tubes. For TCRbeta analysis, collaborators shipped samples as frozen whole blood, isolated PBMCs, or DNA extracted from either of those sample types. The V and J segments used are TRBV6-2 or TRBV6-3 and TRBJ2-7; TRBD2 is possibly the D segment (6 matching bases). Sequencing was performed on peripheral blood. This TCR was recovered from a human donor in a cohort sampled during active COVID-19. The DNA is TGTGCCAGCAGTTACGGCGGGACGACCTCCTACGAGCAGTACTTC. The translation is CASSYGGTTSYEQYF.